Reported below is one T cell receptor (beta chain). Assay used: immunoSEQ multiplex PCR; TCRdb lists only in-frame clones, some missing. The sample gives some 69,000 clones, about 86% of which show up once; around 2.6% is in the top ten. The CDR3 has 15 residues. The V gene's germline CDR1 is MNHNY and CDR2 SVGAGI (reference sequence). The V and J ends lost 7 bases and 0 bases respectively, with 13 bases between them. This sample is drawn from a study of OX40 agonist ivuxolimab in advanced cancers. As for the study in general: Patients were infused with ivuxolimab every 2 weeks at 0.01 to 10 mg/kg.

Any history of autoimmune disease or systemic immunosuppression disqualified patients. The specimen comprised CD4+ or CD8+ T cells sorted from blood, sampled in a trial of the OX40 agonist ivuxolimab. The TCR originated in an adult with an advanced solid tumor such as melanoma, head and neck, liver or kidney cancer. V and J are TRBV6-6 and TRBJ1-3; maybe TRBD1 (6 bases). The CDR3, as DNA: TGTGCCAGCAACGACAGGTCGGGCTCTGGAAACACCATATATTTT. Amino acids: CASNDRSGSGNTIYF.